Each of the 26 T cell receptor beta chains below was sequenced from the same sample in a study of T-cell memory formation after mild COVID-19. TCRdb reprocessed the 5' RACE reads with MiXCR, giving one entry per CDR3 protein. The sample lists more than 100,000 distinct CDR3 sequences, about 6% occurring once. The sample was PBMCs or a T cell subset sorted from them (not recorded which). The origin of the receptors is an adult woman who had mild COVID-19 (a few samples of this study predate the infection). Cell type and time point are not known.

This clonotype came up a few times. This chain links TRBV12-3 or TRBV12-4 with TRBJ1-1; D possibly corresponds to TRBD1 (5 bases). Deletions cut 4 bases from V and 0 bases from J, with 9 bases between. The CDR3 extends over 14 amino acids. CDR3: CASSWGSMNTEAFF. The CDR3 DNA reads TGTGCCAGCAGTTGGGGCAGCATGAACACTGAAGCTTTCTTT.

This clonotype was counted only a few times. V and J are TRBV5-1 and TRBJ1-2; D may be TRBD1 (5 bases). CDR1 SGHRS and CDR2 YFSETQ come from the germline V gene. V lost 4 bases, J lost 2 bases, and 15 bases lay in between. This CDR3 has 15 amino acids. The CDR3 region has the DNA TGCGCCAGCAGCCCGGCGGGGGTGGGGAACTATGGCTACACCTTC. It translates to CASSPAGVGNYGYTF.

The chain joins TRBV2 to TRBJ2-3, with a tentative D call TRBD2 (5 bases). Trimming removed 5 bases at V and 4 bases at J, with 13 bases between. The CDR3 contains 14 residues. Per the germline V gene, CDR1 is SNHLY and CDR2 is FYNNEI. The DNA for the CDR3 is TGTGCCAGCAGTTGGACTCCTCTTTCAGATACGCAGTATTTT. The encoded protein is CASSWTPLSDTQYF.

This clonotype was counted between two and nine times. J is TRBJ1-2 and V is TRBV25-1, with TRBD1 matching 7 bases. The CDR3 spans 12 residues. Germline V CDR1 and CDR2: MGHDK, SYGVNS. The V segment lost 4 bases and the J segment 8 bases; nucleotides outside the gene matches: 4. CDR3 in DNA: TGTGCCAGCAGTGGCTACAGGGGCGGCTACACCTTC. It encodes CASSGYRGGYTF.

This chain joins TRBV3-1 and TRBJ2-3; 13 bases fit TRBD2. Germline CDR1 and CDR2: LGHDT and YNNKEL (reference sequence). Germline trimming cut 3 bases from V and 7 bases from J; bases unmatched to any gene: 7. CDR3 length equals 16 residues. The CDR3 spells CASSHGGTSGANTQYF. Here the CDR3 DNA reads TGTGCCAGCAGCCACGGGGGGACTAGCGGGGCAAATACGCAGTATTTT.

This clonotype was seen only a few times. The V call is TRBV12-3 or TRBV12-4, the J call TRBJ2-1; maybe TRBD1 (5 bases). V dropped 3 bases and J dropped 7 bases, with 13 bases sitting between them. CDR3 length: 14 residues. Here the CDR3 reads CASSFFGRANEQFF. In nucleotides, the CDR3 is TGTGCCAGCAGTTTCTTTGGCAGGGCGAATGAGCAGTTCTTC.

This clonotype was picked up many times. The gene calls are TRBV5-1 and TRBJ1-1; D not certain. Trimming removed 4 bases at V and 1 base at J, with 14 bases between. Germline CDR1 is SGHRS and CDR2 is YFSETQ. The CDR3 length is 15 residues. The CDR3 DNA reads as TGCGCCAGCAGCCCGGGTTACTCTGGGAACACTGAAGCTTTCTTT. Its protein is CASSPGYSGNTEAFF.

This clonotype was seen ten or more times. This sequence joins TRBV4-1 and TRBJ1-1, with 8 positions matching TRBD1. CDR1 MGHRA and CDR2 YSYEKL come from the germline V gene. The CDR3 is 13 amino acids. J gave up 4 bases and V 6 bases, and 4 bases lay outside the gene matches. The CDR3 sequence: CASRRTGFTEAFF. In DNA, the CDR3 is TGCGCCAGCAGACGGACAGGGTTCACTGAAGCTTTCTTT.

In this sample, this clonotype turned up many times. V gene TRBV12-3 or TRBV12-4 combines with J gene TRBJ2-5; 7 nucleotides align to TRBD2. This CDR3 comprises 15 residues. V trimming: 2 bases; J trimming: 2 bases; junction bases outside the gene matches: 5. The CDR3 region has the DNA TGTGCCAGCAGTTTAATGAGGCGGGAGCAAGAGACCCAGTACTTC. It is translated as CASSLMRREQETQYF.

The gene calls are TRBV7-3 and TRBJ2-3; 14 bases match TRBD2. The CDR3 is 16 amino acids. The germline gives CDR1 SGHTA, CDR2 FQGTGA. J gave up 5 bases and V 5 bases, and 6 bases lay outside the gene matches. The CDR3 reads CASSVGLAGGGDTQYF. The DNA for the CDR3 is TGTGCCAGCAGCGTCGGACTAGCGGGGGGTGGAGATACGCAGTATTTT.

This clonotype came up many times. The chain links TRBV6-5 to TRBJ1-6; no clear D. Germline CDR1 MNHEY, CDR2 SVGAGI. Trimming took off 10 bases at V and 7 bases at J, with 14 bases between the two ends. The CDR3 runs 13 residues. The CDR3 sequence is CATGEQTNSPLHF. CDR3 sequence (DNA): TGTGCCACCGGGGAGCAGACCAATTCACCCCTCCACTTT.

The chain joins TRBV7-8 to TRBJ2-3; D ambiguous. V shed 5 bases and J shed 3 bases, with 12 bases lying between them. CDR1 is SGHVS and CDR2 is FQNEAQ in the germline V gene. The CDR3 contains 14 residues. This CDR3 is CASSPQTGTDTQYF. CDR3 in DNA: TGTGCCAGCAGCCCCCAGACTGGGACAGATACGCAGTATTTT.

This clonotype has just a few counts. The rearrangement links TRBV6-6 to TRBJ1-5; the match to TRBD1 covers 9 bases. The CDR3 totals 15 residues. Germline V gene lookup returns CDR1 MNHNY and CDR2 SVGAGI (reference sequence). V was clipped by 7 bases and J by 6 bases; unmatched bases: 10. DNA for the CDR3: TGTGCCAGCATCGAACAGGGGGCGCAAGGTCAGCCCCAGCATTTT. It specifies CASIEQGAQGQPQHF.

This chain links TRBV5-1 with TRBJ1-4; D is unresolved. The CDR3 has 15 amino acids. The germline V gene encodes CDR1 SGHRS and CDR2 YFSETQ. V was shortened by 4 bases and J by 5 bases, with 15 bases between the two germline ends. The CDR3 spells CASSVADGLNEKLFF. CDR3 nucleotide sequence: TGCGCCAGCAGCGTCGCGGACGGTCTAAATGAAAAACTGTTTTTT.

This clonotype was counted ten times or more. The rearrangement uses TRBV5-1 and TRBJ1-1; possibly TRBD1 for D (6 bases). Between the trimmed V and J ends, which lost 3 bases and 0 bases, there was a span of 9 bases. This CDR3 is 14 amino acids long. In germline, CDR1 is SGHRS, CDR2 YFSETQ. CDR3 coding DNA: TGCGCCAGCAGCTCCGGACAGATGAACACTGAAGCTTTCTTT. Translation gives CASSSGQMNTEAFF.

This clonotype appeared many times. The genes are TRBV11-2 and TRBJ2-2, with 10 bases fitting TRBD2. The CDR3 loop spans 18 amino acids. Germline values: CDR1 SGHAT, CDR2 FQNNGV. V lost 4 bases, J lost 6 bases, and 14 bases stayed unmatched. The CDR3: CASSSQRESGRASGELFF. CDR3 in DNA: TGTGCCAGCAGCTCCCAAAGAGAAAGCGGGAGGGCATCCGGGGAGCTGTTTTTT. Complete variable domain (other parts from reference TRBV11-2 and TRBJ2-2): EAGVAQSPRYKIIEKRQSVAFWCNPISGHATLYWYQQILGQGPKLLIQFQNNGVVDDSQLPKDRFSAERLKGVDSTLKIQPAKLEDSAVYLCASSSQRESGRASGELFFGEGSRLTVL.

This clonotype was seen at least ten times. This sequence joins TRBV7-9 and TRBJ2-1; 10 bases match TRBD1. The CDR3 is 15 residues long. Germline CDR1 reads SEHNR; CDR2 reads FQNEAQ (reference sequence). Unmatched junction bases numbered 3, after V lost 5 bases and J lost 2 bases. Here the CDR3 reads CASSTGTGAYNEQFF. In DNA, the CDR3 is TGTGCCAGCAGCACCGGGACAGGGGCCTACAATGAGCAGTTCTTC. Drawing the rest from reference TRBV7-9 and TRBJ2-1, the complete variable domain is DTGVSQNPRHKITKRGQNVTFRCDPISEHNRLYWYRQTLGQGPEFLTYFQNEAQLEKSRLLSDRFSAERPKGSFSTLEIQRTEQGDSAMYLCASSTGTGAYNEQFFGPGTRLTVL.

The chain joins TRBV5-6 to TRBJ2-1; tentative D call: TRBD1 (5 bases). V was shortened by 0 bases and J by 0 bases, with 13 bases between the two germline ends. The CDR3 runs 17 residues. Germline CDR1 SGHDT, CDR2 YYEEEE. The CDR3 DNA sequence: TGTGCCAGCAGCTTGGGGTGGGGCTCCAGCTCCTACAATGAGCAGTTCTTC. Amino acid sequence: CASSLGWGSSSYNEQFF. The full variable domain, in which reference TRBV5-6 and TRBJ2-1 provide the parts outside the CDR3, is DAGVTQSPTHLIKTRGQQVTLRCSPKSGHDTVSWYQQALGQGPQFIFQYYEEEERQRGNFPDRFSGHQFPNYSSELNVNALLLGDSALYLCASSLGWGSSSYNEQFFGPGTRLTVL.

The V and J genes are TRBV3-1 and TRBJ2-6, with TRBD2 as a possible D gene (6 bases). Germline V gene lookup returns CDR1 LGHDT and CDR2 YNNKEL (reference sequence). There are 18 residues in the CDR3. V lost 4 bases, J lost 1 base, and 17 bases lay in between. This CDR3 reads CASSRRVGPNSGANVLTF. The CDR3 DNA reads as TGTGCCAGCAGCCGGAGGGTGGGCCCTAATTCTGGGGCCAACGTCCTGACTTTC.

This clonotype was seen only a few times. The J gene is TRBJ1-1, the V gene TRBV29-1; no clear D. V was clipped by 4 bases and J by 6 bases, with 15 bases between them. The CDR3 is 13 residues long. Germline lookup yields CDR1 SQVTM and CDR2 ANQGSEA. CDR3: CSVGLGIGAEAFF. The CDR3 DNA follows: TGCAGCGTTGGGCTCGGGATTGGGGCTGAAGCTTTCTTT.

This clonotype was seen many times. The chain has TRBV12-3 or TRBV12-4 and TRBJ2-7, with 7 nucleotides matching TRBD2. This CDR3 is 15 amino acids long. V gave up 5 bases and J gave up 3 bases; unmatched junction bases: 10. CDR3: CASSAGGSISYEQYF. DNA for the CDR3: TGTGCCAGCAGTGCCGGGGGGTCAATAAGCTACGAGCAGTACTTC.

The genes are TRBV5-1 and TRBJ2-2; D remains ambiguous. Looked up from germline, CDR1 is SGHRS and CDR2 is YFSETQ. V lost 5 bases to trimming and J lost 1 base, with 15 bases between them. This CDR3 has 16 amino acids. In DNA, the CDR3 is TGCGCCAGCAGTGGGCCAGGCGCCGTGAACACCGGGGAGCTGTTTTTT. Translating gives CASSGPGAVNTGELFF.

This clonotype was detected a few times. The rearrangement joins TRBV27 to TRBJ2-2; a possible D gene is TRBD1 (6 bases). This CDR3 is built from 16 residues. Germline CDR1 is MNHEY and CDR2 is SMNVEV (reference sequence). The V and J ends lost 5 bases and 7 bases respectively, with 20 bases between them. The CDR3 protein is CASSGTQGTYSGELFF. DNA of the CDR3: TGTGCCAGCAGTGGAACTCAGGGGACCTACAGCGGGGAGCTGTTTTTT.

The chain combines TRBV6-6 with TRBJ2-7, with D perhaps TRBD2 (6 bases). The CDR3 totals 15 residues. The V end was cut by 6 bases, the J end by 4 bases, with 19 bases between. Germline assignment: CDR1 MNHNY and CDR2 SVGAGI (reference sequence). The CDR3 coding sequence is TGTGCCAGCAGGAGAGTGCGGGACGGACATTACGAGCAGTACTTC. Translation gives CASRRVRDGHYEQYF.

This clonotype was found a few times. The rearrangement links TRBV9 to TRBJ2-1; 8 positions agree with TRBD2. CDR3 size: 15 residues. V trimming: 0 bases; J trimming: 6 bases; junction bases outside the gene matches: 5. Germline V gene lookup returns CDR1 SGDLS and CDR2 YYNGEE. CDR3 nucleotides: TGTGCCAGCAGCGTAGTTGTAGCGGGATCCAATGAGCAGTTCTTC. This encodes CASSVVVAGSNEQFF.

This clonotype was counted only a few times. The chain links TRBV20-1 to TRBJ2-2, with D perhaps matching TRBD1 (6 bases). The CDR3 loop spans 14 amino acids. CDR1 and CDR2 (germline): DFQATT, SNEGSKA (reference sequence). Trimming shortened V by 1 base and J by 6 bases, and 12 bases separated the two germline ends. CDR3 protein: CSARGTVRSGELFF. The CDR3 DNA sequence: TGCAGTGCTAGAGGGACAGTAAGATCCGGGGAGCTGTTTTTT.